Included here is one TCR beta chain sequence, with context. Its antigen is currently not known. The sample holds no much larger clone one base away, and base qualities are not on file. Read against the paper, the sample's time point label means: cycle 2 day 1 (C2D1) of nivolumab. Relapse after autologous stem cell transplantation had occurred in all trial patients, and cohorts A, B and C were distinguished by prior brentuximab vedotin exposure. A total of fewer than 65 patients with relapsed/refractory classical Hodgkin lymphoma made up the trial cohort, and each patient's best overall response was complete response, partial response or progressive disease. Trial patients were treated with single-agent nivolumab in the multi-cohort phase II CheckMate 205 trial. Best overall response was determined by an independent review committee according to the 2007 International Working Group response criteria. PBMCs from the trial were collected at three points: immediately before nivolumab initiation (C1D1), and during therapy at cycle 2 day 1 and cycle 4 day 1. Peripheral blood was collected in 8 mL Vacutainer Cell Preparation Tubes, from which PBMCs were isolated by centrifugation and then cryopreserved.

This entry belongs to a study of PD-1 blockade in classical Hodgkin lymphoma (dated by TCRdb to 2018 to 2020). Some background on the complete study: Nivolumab dosing was 3 mg/kg intravenously every 2 weeks, continuing until either disease progression or unacceptable toxicity. The study used CyTOF and TCR beta sequencing to define a peripheral blood immune signature of response to PD-1 blockade in classical Hodgkin lymphoma.

The Qiagen DNeasy kit was used to extract genomic DNA from unsorted PBMCs and from the negatively selected CD4+ and CD8+ fractions. TCR beta CDR3 regions were amplified by immunoSEQ multiplex PCR using primers annealing to V and J segments. A synthetic immune receptor repertoire was used to minimize amplification bias, and any residual bias was removed computationally once sequencing was done. Concerning the study's data processing: Repertoire diversity was quantified as the Shannon entropy index using custom Python scripts. Unsorted, CD4+ and CD8+ repertoires were analyzed separately, except for combined analyses in which CD4+ and CD8+ sequences were merged in silico. A clone counted as expanded when the clone's frequency after treatment rose at least 2-fold relative to C1D1, and clones undetected at baseline were given a pseudocount of 0.5. Clones with 0 or 1 copy at C1D1 were defined as singleton clones, while clones with 2 or more copies were defined as non-singleton clones. Clones expanded in unsorted samples were assigned a CD4+, CD8+ or unknown annotation through matching of protein sequences in sorted samples from the same patient. Wilcoxon tests were applied to paired samples to test diversity changes from C1D1 to C4D1. What TCRdb holds here is the immuneACCESS table cut down to in-frame rearrangements. Part of the clones is not present; checked against another copy, under half of the missing clones reflect an unresolved V gene, and the others are unexplained. Clone size and V and J calls were adopted from that table, with D and trimming inferred from the DNA. A total of 90,000 to 100,000 clones appear in this sample, 81% of them only once. Roughly 15% of the sample is held by the ten biggest clonotypes.

Study-level results and caveats: Baseline TCR diversity was reported to be lower in newly diagnosed patients than in healthy donors and to be lower still in relapsed/refractory patients. CD4+ but not CD8+ TCR diversity rose significantly by C4D1 (p=0.0027 vs p=0.16), most apparent in complete responders (p=0.02). Patients starting nivolumab less than 1 year after ASCT had lower diversity and were excluded from later analyses to avoid confounding by immune reconstitution. The study was limited to a single clinical trial cohort, and causes of repertoire differences, possibly disease activity or prior therapy, remained undefined. Trial patients achieving complete response had baseline diversity similar to newly diagnosed patients, whereas partial responders and progressors had significantly lower diversity.

This specimen was peripheral blood mononuclear cells (PBMCs), taken before the second cycle of nivolumab. The receptor comes from a human donor with classical Hodgkin lymphoma.

The sequence in DNA is TGCGCCAGCAGCTTAAGTGGGTTTGTGGACGAGCAGTACTTC. This is translated as CASSLSGFVDEQYF. The sequence links TRBV5-1 to TRBJ2-7, with the D gene not clear enough to name. CDR1 and CDR2 are read off the germline V gene as SGHRS and YFSETQ. Relative to germline, V is 2 bases shorter and J is 5 bases shorter, with 14 bases between their ends. The CDR3 has 14 amino acids, counting the end cysteine and phenylalanine. The sequence is cut down to CDR3 DNA, 42 bases in frame from base 1.